In its sample, the clone carrying this TCR beta chain was seen once. The CDR3 runs 14 residues. The germline V gene encodes CDR1 MNHEY and CDR2 SMNVEV (reference sequence). Trimming took 6 bases from V and 4 from J; bases not matched to a gene: 6. The data were obtained in a study of cytomegalovirus exposure and HLA in healthy donors. PCR was performed using 60 Vbeta and 13 Jbeta primers. Some clones are missing from TCRdb's copy, which holds only in-frame ones; the method was immunoSEQ multiplex PCR. This sample has around 91,000 clones, with 78% found just once. V is TRBV27 and J is TRBJ2-5; 9 bases map to TRBD1. The TCR was taken from a male donor in good health and CMV-seropositive. Sequenced sample: PBMCs. CDR3 in DNA: TGTGCCAGCAGGGGACAGGGCAGAACAGAGACCCAGTACTTC. Translating gives CASRGQGRTETQYF.